The source of this TCR beta chain is a study of regulatory T cells in long-lasting Graves disease. The CDR3 is 14 residues long. V lost 7 bases to trimming and J lost 4 bases; unmatched junction nucleotides: 8. Germline loops: CDR1 SQVTM, CDR2 ANQGSEA. Points from the study as a whole: Lower TCR diversity characterized persistent Graves' patients relative to newly diagnosed patients.

Building the TCR beta libraries relied on iRepertoire HTBI primers, and CDR3 regions underwent Arm-PCR. From the multiplex PCR reads, TCRdb called clonotypes with MiXCR, one entry per CDR3 protein. The table includes 450,000 to 650,000 distinct CDR3 sequences, approximately 16% detected once. In this sample, this clonotype turned up many times. Its specificity is unknown. Time point noted: newly diagnosed GD, antithyroid drugs for less than 3 months. With RNA extracted from PBMCs as input, the TCR library was made. The sample was also linked to a second study, of T cells in Graves' hyperthyroidism and ophthalmopathy. This second report adds: TCR CDR3 regions were first amplified by RT-PCR with HTBI primers.

Sequencing was performed on peripheral blood mononuclear cells (PBMCs), taken at new diagnosis, from a patient treated with antithyroid drugs. The V and J genes are TRBV29-1 and TRBJ2-5; 11 nucleotides agree with TRBD1. This sequence originates from a woman aged 35 to 59 with Graves disease. In DNA, the CDR3 is TGCAGCGCCAAAGCCGGGACAGGGGGAGAGACCCAGTACTTC. Residues: CSAKAGTGGETQYF.